The clone carrying this TCR beta chain was counted a single time. Antigen specificity is unknown. This record belongs to a study of response to subunit inactivated influenza vaccine. Study-wide points: Authors suggested each seasonal influenza vaccination recruits few new T cells.

The CDR3 covers 14 residues. Trimming took off 5 bases at V and 2 bases at J, with 13 bases between the two ends. CDR1 and CDR2 (germline): ENHRY, SYGVKD. A single record per CDR3 protein comes from TCRdb applying MiXCR to the RT-PCR reads. This sample has some 640,000 distinct CDR3 sequences, with around 14% found just once. The source was PBMCs from blood, collected 14 to 15 days before vaccination. The chain uses TRBV10-3 and TRBJ2-7, with D possibly being TRBD1 or TRBD2 (6 bases each). This clonotype was sampled from a man between 50 and 59 years old who received an inactivated influenza vaccine. The CDR3 DNA follows: TGTGCCATCAGTTCAGGGGAGGCTCCCTACGAGCAGTACTTC. Its translation: CAISSGEAPYEQYF.